This T cell receptor beta chain was documented in a study of blood T cell repertoires in COVID-19. Whole-study context: There were acute and convalescent COVID-19 samples, and they came from the United States, Italy and Spain.

Sequenced by immunoSEQ multiplex PCR; TCRdb stores in-frame clones only, minus some. The sample carries some 530,000 clones, 80% to 90% recorded once. This CDR3 is 16 amino acids long. In germline, CDR1 is SGHTA, CDR2 FQGNSA. V dropped 1 base and J dropped 5 bases, with 15 bases sitting between them. Sample: peripheral blood. This sequence joins TRBV7-2 and TRBJ2-1, with D tentatively TRBD1 (5 bases). This receptor was taken from a human donor in a cohort sampled during active COVID-19. CDR3 region: CASSLVKGSLHNEQFF. The CDR3 DNA reads as TGTGCCAGCAGCTTAGTAAAGGGGTCACTCCACAATGAGCAGTTCTTC.